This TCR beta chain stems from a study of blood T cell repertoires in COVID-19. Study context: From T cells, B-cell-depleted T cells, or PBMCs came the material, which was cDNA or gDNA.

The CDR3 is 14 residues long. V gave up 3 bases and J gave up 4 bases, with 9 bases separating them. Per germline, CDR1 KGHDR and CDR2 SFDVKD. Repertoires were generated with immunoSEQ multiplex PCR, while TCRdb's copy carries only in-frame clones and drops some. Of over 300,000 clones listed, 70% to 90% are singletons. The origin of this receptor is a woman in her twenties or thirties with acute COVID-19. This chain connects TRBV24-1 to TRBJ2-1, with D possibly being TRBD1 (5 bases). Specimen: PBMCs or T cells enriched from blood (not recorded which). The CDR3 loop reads CATSDARQYNEQFF. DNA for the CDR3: TGTGCCACCAGTGATGCCCGACAGTACAATGAGCAGTTCTTC.